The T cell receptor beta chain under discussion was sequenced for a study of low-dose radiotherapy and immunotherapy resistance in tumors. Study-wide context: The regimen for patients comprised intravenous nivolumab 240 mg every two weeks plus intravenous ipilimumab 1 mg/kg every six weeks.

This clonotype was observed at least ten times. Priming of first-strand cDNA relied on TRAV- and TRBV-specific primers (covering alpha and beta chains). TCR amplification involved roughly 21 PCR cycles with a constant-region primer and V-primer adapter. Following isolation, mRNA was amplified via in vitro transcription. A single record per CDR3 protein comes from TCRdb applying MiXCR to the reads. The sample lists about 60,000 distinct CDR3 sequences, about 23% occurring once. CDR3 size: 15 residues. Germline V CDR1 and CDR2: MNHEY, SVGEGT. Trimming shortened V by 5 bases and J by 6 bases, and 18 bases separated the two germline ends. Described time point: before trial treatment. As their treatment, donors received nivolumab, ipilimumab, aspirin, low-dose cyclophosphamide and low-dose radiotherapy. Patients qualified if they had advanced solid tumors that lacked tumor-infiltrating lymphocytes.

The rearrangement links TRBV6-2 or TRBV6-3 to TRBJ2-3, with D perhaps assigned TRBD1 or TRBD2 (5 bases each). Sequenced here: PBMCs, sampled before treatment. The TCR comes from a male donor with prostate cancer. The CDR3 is CASSEMGPGSDTQYF. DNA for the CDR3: TGTGCCAGCAGTGAAATGGGACCGGGATCGGATACGCAGTATTTT.